The rows below give T cell receptor beta chains drawn from one sample of a study of cytomegalovirus exposure and HLA in healthy donors. Assay: immunoSEQ multiplex PCR; the TCRdb copy retains only in-frame clones and omits some. The repertoire has approximately 97,000 clones, approximately 77% of them found once; the top ten carry 9.6%. Specimen: PBMCs. The receptor set was obtained from a male donor in good health and CMV-seropositive. Each CDR3 is given with its conserved first and last residue. A D gene is named only where the DNA matches it firmly. A clone size is listed for some rows: how often the clone was seen (once, few, many), or a class if it is expanded.

CDR3aa,CDR3nt,v_gene,j_gene,d_gene,abundance
CASRRGNQPQHF,TGTGCCAGCAGGAGGGGCAATCAGCCCCAGCATTTT,TRBV28,TRBJ1-5,NA,NA
CASSISGRGSYEQYF,TGTGCCAGTAGTATTAGCGGGAGGGGGTCCTACGAGCAGTACTTC,TRBV19,TRBJ2-7,TRBD2,few
CASSQEWGQGPQHF,TGCGCCAGCAGCCAAGAGTGGGGCCAAGGGCCCCAGCATTTT,TRBV4-1,TRBJ1-5,NA,NA
CASSPPRQSQETQYF,TGTGCCAGCTCACCACCGAGGCAGAGCCAGGAGACCCAGTACTTC,TRBV18,TRBJ2-5,NA,NA
CASSVGSSYEQYF,TGTGCCAGCAGCGTCGGGAGCTCCTACGAGCAGTACTTC,TRBV7-2,TRBJ2-7,NA,NA
CASKQGAPTDTQYF,TGTGCCAGTAAACAGGGGGCGCCAACAGATACGCAGTATTTT,TRBV19,TRBJ2-3,TRBD1,NA
CASSWLASTYEQYF,TGTGCCAGCAGTTGGCTAGCGAGTACCTACGAGCAGTACTTC,TRBV6-6,TRBJ2-7,NA,NA
CASSSLAGGASTDTQYF,TGTGCCAGCAGCTCCCTAGCGGGAGGGGCTAGCACAGATACGCAGTATTTT,TRBV7-8,TRBJ2-3,TRBD2,NA
CASKDRGRGNTIYF,TGTGCCAGCAAGGACAGGGGTCGGGGAAACACCATATATTTT,TRBV6-6,TRBJ1-3,TRBD1,NA
CASSQNTGGGTDTQYF,TGCGCCAGCAGCCAAAACACAGGGGGCGGGACAGATACGCAGTATTTT,TRBV4-3,TRBJ2-3,TRBD1,NA
CASSPGTSPSNEQFF,TGCGCCAGCAGCCCCGGGACTAGCCCGTCCAATGAGCAGTTCTTC,TRBV5-1,TRBJ2-1,TRBD2,NA
CASSQEQVDTGELFF,TGTGCCAGCAGCCAAGAACAGGTAGACACCGGGGAGCTGTTTTTT,TRBV4-2,TRBJ2-2,NA,NA
CASSPDYTTSVSYEQYF,TGTGCCAGCAGCCCCGATTATACGACTAGCGTTTCTTACGAGCAGTACTTC,TRBV4-2,TRBJ2-7,TRBD2,NA
CASSVGGRPSFYEQYF,TGTGCCAGCAGTGTGGGCGGGAGGCCCTCCTTCTACGAGCAGTACTTC,TRBV6-4,TRBJ2-7,TRBD2,NA
CASTGGYNEQFF,TGTGCCAGCACCGGGGGCTACAATGAGCAGTTCTTC,TRBV6-1,TRBJ2-1,NA,NA
CASSQGSLGRNTGELFF,TGCGCCAGCAGCCAAGGTTCCTTGGGGAGAAACACCGGGGAGCTGTTTTTT,TRBV4-3,TRBJ2-2,NA,NA
CAWTPIPPTGELFF,TGTGCCTGGACCCCTATCCCCCCTACCGGGGAGCTGTTTTTT,TRBV30,TRBJ2-2,NA,NA
CASSLGLQKETQYF,TGTGCCAGCAGCTTAGGCTTGCAGAAAGAGACCCAGTACTTC,TRBV13,TRBJ2-5,NA,NA
CASSFRSGSGSTDTQYF,TGTGCCAGCAGTTTTCGCTCGGGAAGCGGTAGCACAGATACGCAGTATTTT,TRBV28,TRBJ2-3,NA,NA
CSSSFRSVSYEQYF,TGTTCCAGCAGCTTTCGGAGCGTATCCTACGAGCAGTACTTC,TRBV7-9,TRBJ2-7,NA,once
CASSTPGLAAQETQYF,TGTGCCAGCAGCACACCGGGACTAGCGGCTCAAGAGACCCAGTACTTC,TRBV5-4,TRBJ2-5,TRBD2,NA
CASSDQRFSYEQYF,TGTGCCAGCAGTGATCAGAGGTTCTCCTACGAGCAGTACTTC,TRBV2,TRBJ2-7,NA,NA
CASRERVNSPLHF,TGTGCCAGCAGGGAGAGGGTTAATTCACCCCTCCACTTT,TRBV6-5,TRBJ1-6,NA,NA
CASSLVRGRRETQYF,TGTGCCAGCAGTTTGGTCAGGGGGCGCAGGGAGACCCAGTACTTC,TRBV28,TRBJ2-5,TRBD1,NA
CASSQDQKREAPFGTQYF,TGTGCCAGCAGCCAAGATCAGAAGCGGGAGGCCCCTTTCGGGACCCAGTACTTC,TRBV4-2,TRBJ2-5,TRBD2,NA
CASSLGRGDTQYF,TGTGCCAGCAGCTTAGGCAGGGGAGATACGCAGTATTTT,TRBV7-2,TRBJ2-3,NA,NA
CASRPSGRAPTDTQYF,TGTGCCAGCCGCCCAAGCGGGAGGGCCCCCACAGATACGCAGTATTTT,TRBV2,TRBJ2-3,TRBD2,NA
CASSSIAGVGSYNEQFF,TGTGCCAGCAGTTCTATTGCAGGGGTTGGGTCCTACAATGAGCAGTTCTTC,TRBV27,TRBJ2-1,NA,few
CASSIGKPGFGNTIYF,TGTGCCAGTAGTATAGGAAAACCCGGGTTCGGAAACACCATATATTTT,TRBV19,TRBJ1-3,NA,few
CASSIKLASGSRDNEQFF,TGTGCCAGTAGTATCAAGTTGGCTAGCGGGAGTCGGGACAATGAGCAGTTCTTC,TRBV19,TRBJ2-1,TRBD2,few
CASSYSGGLSYEQYF,TGTGCCAGCAGTTATAGCGGGGGGCTCTCCTACGAGCAGTACTTC,TRBV6-5,TRBJ2-7,TRBD2,NA
CASSGGGHSYEQYF,TGCGCCAGCAGCGGTGGGGGCCACTCCTACGAGCAGTACTTC,TRBV5-1,TRBJ2-7,NA,NA
CASSVGSSPSTDTQYF,TGTGCCAGCAGCGTAGGCTCTAGCCCCAGCACAGATACGCAGTATTTT,TRBV9,TRBJ2-3,NA,few
CASSLVGGSDTQYF,TGTGCCAGCAGCTTAGTGGGAGGATCGGATACGCAGTATTTT,TRBV7-9,TRBJ2-3,NA,NA
CASRELSTDTQYF,TGTGCCAGCAGAGAGCTGAGCACAGATACGCAGTATTTT,TRBV2,TRBJ2-3,NA,NA
CASTNEQGGYEQYF,TGTGCCAGCACCAACGAACAGGGGGGCTACGAGCAGTACTTC,TRBV6-5,TRBJ2-7,TRBD1,NA
CASTFLGEQGVARHNGYTF,TGTGCCAGCACCTTCCTAGGGGAACAGGGGGTGGCCAGGCACAATGGCTACACCTTC,TRBV2,TRBJ1-2,TRBD1,NA
CASSLDKRTDTQYF,TGTGCCAGCAGCTTAGATAAGCGGACAGATACGCAGTATTTT,TRBV11-2,TRBJ2-3,NA,once
CASSITWGQVHEQYF,TGCGCCAGCAGCATCACGTGGGGGCAGGTCCACGAGCAGTACTTC,TRBV5-1,TRBJ2-7,NA,NA
CASIIDSSHNYGYTF,TGTGCCAGCATTATTGACAGCTCCCATAACTATGGCTACACCTTC,TRBV6-6,TRBJ1-2,NA,NA
CASRLHRDRGQGRDNSPLHF,TGCGCCAGTCGACTCCACCGGGACAGGGGGCAAGGAAGGGATAATTCACCCCTCCACTTT,TRBV5-1,TRBJ1-6,TRBD1,few
CASSVAVSGVYNEQFF,TGTGCCAGCAGCGTAGCTGTTTCGGGAGTCTACAATGAGCAGTTCTTC,TRBV9,TRBJ2-1,NA,once
CASSMAVGADTQYF,TGCGCCAGCAGCATGGCCGTCGGGGCAGATACGCAGTATTTT,TRBV5-1,TRBJ2-3,NA,NA
CASSQEAFLYNEQFF,TGTGCCAGCAGCCAAGAAGCCTTCCTTTACAATGAGCAGTTCTTC,TRBV4-2,TRBJ2-1,NA,NA
CASTHAARWNQPQHF,TGTGCCAGTACTCATGCCGCCAGGTGGAATCAGCCCCAGCATTTT,TRBV19,TRBJ1-5,NA,NA
CASSQIDSPNTEAFF,TGCGCCAGCAGCCAGATCGACAGCCCCAACACTGAAGCTTTCTTT,TRBV4-1,TRBJ1-1,NA,once
CASSSSEGLDSRSNTEAFF,TGTGCCAGCTCATCCTCGGAAGGCTTGGACAGCAGAAGTAACACTGAAGCTTTCTTT,TRBV18,TRBJ1-1,NA,NA